Listed here is a single TCR beta chain. Its antigen has not been determined. Base qualities are missing; no much larger clone stands one base away. Libraries were prepared through the immunoSEQ multiplex PCR assay. TCRdb took this table from immuneACCESS and kept in-frame rearrangements with V and J called. Such tables lack part of the clones; where checked against another copy, unresolved V genes explain under half of the gap, and the rest is unexplained. This sample holds around 80,000 clones; about 90% were observed only once. Around 3% of the sample goes to the ten largest clones. The sample originates from a study of T cell changes during pregnancy in multiple sclerosis (dated by TCRdb to between 2018 and 2020). In the study overall: The study looked at changes in the T cell repertoire across pregnancy in women with multiple sclerosis.

V sheds 5 bases and J sheds 5 bases, leaving 18 bases between their ends. From the cysteine up to the phenylalanine, the CDR3 has a length of 15 residues. The entry retains the CDR3 DNA only, 45 bases that are in frame from base 1. Sequences MDHEN (CDR1) and SYDVKM (CDR2) are obtained from the germline V gene. The source of this sequence is a female donor with multiple sclerosis, enrolled in a pregnancy study. The rearranged segments are TRBV28 and TRBJ1-1, and TRBD1 may be the D gene, going by 5 matching bases. Sequences were derived from peripheral blood, sampled before pregnancy. The DNA is as follows: TGTGCCAGCAGTCCTATTGGGGCAGGAGAAACTGAAGCTTTCTTT. This is translated as CASSPIGAGETEAFF. The full variable domain, with segments outside the CDR3 supplied by the reference TRBV28 and TRBJ1-1 proteins, appears as DVKVTQSSRYLVKRTGEKVFLECVQDMDHENMFWYRQDPGLGLRLIYFSYDVKMKEKGDIPEGYSVSREKKERFSLILESASTNQTSMYLCASSPIGAGETEAFFGQGTRLTVV.